This T cell receptor beta chain was profiled in a study of shared clonotypes between healthy human individuals (dated by TCRdb to about 2020). As for the study more broadly: Three men and a couple of women, aged 18 to 49 years, made up the cohort. Leukapheresis yielded between about 0.85 and 10 billion PBMCs per donor. To increase sequencing depth and limit assay-specific biases, TCR repertoire library preparation and sequencing were carried out by different laboratories using diverse techniques. The study deeply sequenced blood TCR repertoires of about 5 healthy adults to estimate repertoire size and the extent of clonotype sharing between individuals. For each donor, CD4 naive and CD4 memory were each run on three plates, CD8 naive on two plates, and CD8 memory on one plate. The investigation overall reported the following: Sampling was restricted to blood, and TCR repertoires in tissues likely differ from the TCR repertoires found in blood. Sharing across a handful of donors was observed for about 5% of naive CD4, under 4% of naive CD8, about 2.3% of memory CD4, and approximately 0.41% of memory CD8 clonotypes. Because the study included a small number of donors, the genetic and exposure-history diversity represented was limited. Naive subsets generally had larger estimated clonotype richness than memory subsets did. Compared with non-shared clonotypes, the clonotypes found in all four sorted-subset donors had higher generation probabilities. Even with the large sequencing depth, rarefaction of the sorted-subset datasets indicated that sequencing was incomplete. Based on pairwise subsampling, the degree of clonotype sharing among donors was expected to be affected by sequencing depth.

CD8 naive samples consisted of CD45RO-negative cells that were positively selected for CCR7, yielding a CD45RA+CCR7+ population without TemRA cells. Donors were healthy HIV-negative adults with no recently reported acute infections or vaccinations. Only Caucasian adults living in Nashville, Tennessee, USA were represented among the donors. After blood collection by leukapheresis, PBMCs were isolated using Ficoll-Histopaque density gradient centrifugation and then cryopreserved in the vapor phase of liquid nitrogen. Purity and quantity of every magnetically sorted T cell population were checked by analytical flow cytometry. Genomic DNA was isolated from every sorted fraction and measured by UV absorbance on a Nanodrop 2000c. Trimming removed 1 base from V and 0 bases from J, leaving 12 bases between the germline ends. From a lookup of the germline V gene, CDR1 and CDR2 are SGHTA and FQGNSA. The CDR3 has 16 amino acids, counting the end cysteine and phenylalanine. Left in the record is the CDR3 DNA by itself, 48 bases read in frame from the first base.

Using the deep immunoSEQ assay, multiplex PCR amplified TCR CDR3 regions from genomic DNA. Genomic DNA extracted from each cell subset was distributed evenly over all wells of several immunoSEQ 96-well plates, and each plate served as one replicate. For sorted subsets, roughly 200 ng of genomic DNA, equivalent to roughly 30,000 T cell genomes, went into each replicate PCR. Purified libraries were quantified with a Qubit 3.0 fluorometer, sized on a Bioanalyzer 2100, and re-quantified with the KAPA Library Quantification kit. Each immunoSEQ 96-well plate was sequenced on its own single-read 150-cycle Illumina NextSeq 550 flow cell. Turning to the authors' computational methods: The immunoSEQ output contained only junctional sequences without quality scores, so filtering could not match that applied to full-length reads. Sequences were annotated with PyIR, a Python wrapper for IgBLAST v1.9, and V/J genes and CDR3 were assigned using IMGT germline references. Any read was removed if the V/J assignment was weak (E-value above 1e-6), the CDR3 was missing, or the read contained stop codons, out-of-frame junctions, or ambiguous translated residues. V3J clonotypes were defined as sequences sharing the same inferred V gene, J gene, and CDR3 amino acid sequence. To compute the percentage overlap between repertoires, the number of shared unique clonotypes was divided by the size of the smaller repertoire. Richness of each repertoire was evaluated using RTK rarefaction, the Chao1 estimator, and Recon v2.1 estimates of unobserved clonotypes. Generation probabilities were computed with OLGA for all TCRbeta clonotypes obtained by the gDNA method from several donors. TCRdb took this table from immuneACCESS and kept in-frame rearrangements with V and J called. Such tables lack part of the clones; where checked against another copy, unresolved V genes explain under half of the gap, and the rest is unexplained. That table furnishes V, J and clone size, whereas the DNA furnished D and trimming. This sample gives about 2 million clones in total; about 95% of them show up just once. Of the sample, around 1.1% falls within the top ten clones.

In the case of this clone: Its target antigen remains unknown. One base away there is no much larger clone; base qualities are not given.

The chain joins TRBV7-2 to TRBJ2-5; 6 matching bases give a weak D call of TRBD2. This sequence originates from a man aged 18 to 30 in good health. The sequencing input was naive CD8+ T cells sorted from blood. Interpreted using the paper, the cell subset or site label stands for: CD45RA+CCR7+. The sequenced DNA: TGTGCCAGCAGCTTAGGGACTAACCAGTACCAAGAGACCCAGTACTTC. Its product reads: CASSLGTNQYQETQYF. When the CDR3 is completed using the reference TRBV7-2 and TRBJ2-5 genes on either side, the full variable domain is GAGVSQSPSNKVTEKGKDVELRCDPISGHTALYWYRQSLGQGLEFLIYFQGNSAPDKSGLPSDRFSAERTGGSVSTLTIQRTQQEDSAVYLCASSLGTNQYQETQYFGPGTRLLVL.